The 20 T cell receptor beta chains presented below share a single source sample, sequenced in a study of T-cell reconstitution after alpha-beta-depleted transplantation in children. Unique molecular identifiers were incorporated during preparation of the TCRbeta library. TCRdb ran MiXCR on the PCR reads and lists one entry per CDR3 protein. The repertoire consists of approximately 170,000 distinct CDR3 sequences, with 11% occurring once and the leading ten covering roughly 13%. The source was PBMCs, collected before TCRalphabeta/CD19-depleted stem cell transplant. These receptors were obtained from a boy younger than 10 with acute myeloid leukemia, due to receive a stem cell transplant.

Many counts were recorded for this clonotype. The CDR3 DNA follows: TGTGCCAGCAGCTCCTCTACCGGAAAAGACAGGGGAATTTATAGCAATCAGCCCCAGCATTTT. Its translation is CASSSSTGKDRGIYSNQPQHF. V gene TRBV11-1 combines with J gene TRBJ1-5; 8 positions match TRBD1. Germline V lookup: CDR1 SGHAT, CDR2 FQDESV (reference sequence). The CDR3 contains 21 residues. V lost 4 bases to trimming and J lost 0 bases; unmatched junction nucleotides: 20.

This clonotype was seen ten or more times. This rearrangement joins TRBV5-1 to TRBJ2-3; possible D gene TRBD2, 5 bases. The germline V gene has CDR1 SGHRS and CDR2 YFSETQ. The germline V and J ends were trimmed by 0 bases and 2 bases, with 13 bases remaining between them. There are 16 residues in the CDR3. CDR3 nucleotide sequence: TGCGCCAGCAGCTTGGATCGGACTCATGTCACAGATACGCAGTATTTT. This encodes CASSLDRTHVTDTQYF.

The rearrangement uses TRBV9 and TRBJ2-2; TRBD2 aligns across 9 bases. CDR1 is SGDLS and CDR2 is YYNGEE in the germline V gene. V lost 4 bases, J lost 5 bases, and 3 bases stayed unmatched. CDR3 length: 14 residues. DNA of the CDR3: TGTGCCAGCAGCCCCGCGGGGGGGACCGGGGAGCTGTTTTTT. The encoded protein is CASSPAGGTGELFF.

Concerning this clonotype: Given a much more abundant clone one base away, this may be a read error. V and J are TRBV20-1 and TRBJ2-5, with D uncertain. V lost 8 bases and J 2 bases, leaving 9 bases between the germline ends. The CDR3 loop spans 11 amino acids. Per germline, CDR1 DFQATT and CDR2 SNEGSKA (reference sequence). The CDR3 region is CSTMRQETQYF. DNA for the CDR3: TGCAGTACTATGCGACAAGAGACCCAGTACTTC.

This clonotype was recorded at least ten times. The V call is TRBV5-1, the J call TRBJ1-6, with 7 bases that match TRBD1. Trimming removed 2 bases from V and 7 bases from J; junction bases left unmatched: 9. Germline V gives CDR1 SGHRS, CDR2 YFSETQ. The CDR3 length is 16 residues. The DNA of the CDR3 is TGCGCCAGCAGCTTCATAGCGGGACAGCAAAATTCACCCCTCCACTTT. Translating it yields CASSFIAGQQNSPLHF.

The chain links TRBV29-1 to TRBJ2-7, with D hard to call. This CDR3 comprises 14 residues. Germline CDR1 and CDR2: SQVTM and ANQGSEA. Trimming took off 4 bases at V and 0 bases at J, with 13 bases between the two ends. Here the CDR3 reads CSVVGQAFSYEQYF. The CDR3 coding sequence is TGCAGCGTTGTTGGGCAGGCCTTCTCCTACGAGCAGTACTTC.

This clonotype was detected many times. The rearrangement uses TRBV6-1 and TRBJ2-7; 11 nucleotides align to TRBD2. The V gene end was trimmed by 7 bases and the J gene end by 5 bases; junction bases not matched to a gene: 7. Germline assignment: CDR1 MNHNS and CDR2 SASEGT. CDR3 length: 14 amino acids. The CDR3 DNA reads TGTGCCAGCAAACGACTAGCGGGGTTAGACGAGCAGTACGTC. As protein: CASKRLAGLDEQYV.

This clonotype ranks as large. The chain carries TRBV4-1 and TRBJ1-3; D is perhaps TRBD1 (5 bases). The CDR3 contains 18 residues. V lost 4 bases and J lost 4, with 23 bases in between. The germline V gene encodes CDR1 MGHRA and CDR2 YSYEKL. The CDR3 DNA reads as TGCGCCAGCAGCCCAGAATTGACAGATGGCCGGTTAGGAAACACCATATATTTT. Its translation is CASSPELTDGRLGNTIYF.

This clonotype has more than one count but fewer than ten. V usage is TRBV20-1 and J usage is TRBJ2-6, with 7 bases aligning to TRBD1. Germline lookup yields CDR1 DFQATT and CDR2 SNEGSKA (reference sequence). The CDR3 sequence is 14 residues long. The V and J ends lost 6 bases and 4 bases, in that order; junction bases with no gene match: 6. The CDR3 loop reads CSAIDRAGANVLTF. The CDR3 DNA reads TGCAGTGCAATCGACAGGGCCGGGGCCAACGTCCTGACTTTC.

In this sample, this clonotype turned up many times. J is TRBJ1-1 and V is TRBV28, with unresolved D. Germline V lookup: CDR1 MDHEN, CDR2 SYDVKM. The V end was cut by 5 bases, the J end by 14 bases, with 15 bases between. This CDR3 is 11 amino acids long. The CDR3 DNA reads TGTGCCAGCAGTGAAGCTAGGGCAGTATTCTTT. Residues: CASSEARAVFF.

This clonotype occurred many times. The V gene is TRBV20-1, the J gene TRBJ2-7; D is unresolved. The CDR3 sequence is 14 residues long. Trimming removed 0 bases from V and 1 base from J, with 10 bases in between. Germline V gene data show CDR1 as DFQATT and CDR2 as SNEGSKA (reference sequence). The CDR3 DNA follows: TGCAGTGCTAGAGACAGAAGGACGTCCTACGAGCAGTACTTC. It translates to CSARDRRTSYEQYF.

This clonotype was recorded at least ten times. The CDR3 nucleotides read TGTGCCAGCAGTATCGGGGCTACCTACAATGAGCAGTTCTTC. Translated, it gives CASSIGATYNEQFF. V usage is TRBV12-3 or TRBV12-4 and J usage is TRBJ2-1; D is possibly TRBD1 or TRBD2 (5 bases each). V was shortened by 5 bases and J by 2 bases, with 10 bases between the two germline ends. This CDR3 has 14 residues.

The sample holds many counts of this clonotype. The rearrangement uses TRBV20-1 and TRBJ2-7; D gene ambiguous. Deletions cut 3 bases from V and 0 bases from J, with 6 bases between. Germline V CDR1 and CDR2: DFQATT, SNEGSKA (reference sequence). The CDR3 is made up of 12 amino acids. The CDR3 nucleotides read TGCAGTGCTAGCGCGCCCTCCTACGAGCAGTACTTC. Amino acid sequence: CSASAPSYEQYF.

This clonotype came up many times. The rearrangement joins TRBV6-1 to TRBJ2-1, with D perhaps matching TRBD2 (6 bases). Germline CDR1 is MNHNS and CDR2 is SASEGT. Trimming took 5 bases from V and 8 from J, leaving 13 bases between them. The CDR3 length is 13 residues. This CDR3 is CASSPGVRYEQFF. The CDR3 nucleotides read TGTGCCAGCAGTCCGGGGGTTCGGTATGAGCAGTTCTTC.

Of note for this clonotype: A much larger clone is a single base away; this may be a read error. V gene TRBV7-9 combines with J gene TRBJ2-1, with D unresolved. The CDR3 has 12 amino acids. CDR1 is SEHNR and CDR2 is FQNEAQ in the germline V gene (reference sequence). The CDR3 DNA sequence: TGTGCCAGCAGCCCCTTTAACAATGAGCCGTTCTTC. Its protein product is CASSPFNNEPFF.

This clonotype occurred many times. The genes are TRBV4-1 and TRBJ2-7, with 9 positions matching TRBD1. CDR3 size: 15 residues. After removal of 3 bases from V and 3 bases from J, the junction contained 6 bases not matched to a gene. Per germline, CDR1 MGHRA and CDR2 YSYEKL. The CDR3 DNA sequence: TGCGCCAGCAGCCACGACAGGGGGGAACTCTACGAGCAGTACTTC. It codes for CASSHDRGELYEQYF.

V gene TRBV7-8 combines with J gene TRBJ2-1; 9 bases align to TRBD2. Trimming took 3 bases from V and 0 from J; bases not matched to a gene: 6. Per germline, CDR1 SGHVS and CDR2 FQNEAQ. The length of the CDR3 is 17 residues. The CDR3 region is CASSFAAGGSSYNEQFF. CDR3 DNA sequence: TGTGCCAGCAGCTTCGCGGCGGGAGGGAGCTCCTACAATGAGCAGTTCTTC. Drawing the rest from reference TRBV7-8 and TRBJ2-1, the complete variable domain is GAGVSQSPRYKVAKRGQDVALRCDPISGHVSLFWYQQALGQGPEFLTYFQNEAQLDKSGLPSDRFFAERPEGSVSTLKIQRTQQEDSAVYLCASSFAAGGSSYNEQFFGPGTRLTVL.

This clonotype was observed many times. This rearrangement joins TRBV6-2 or TRBV6-3 to TRBJ2-2, with 9 bases lining up with TRBD2. After removal of 6 bases from V and 5 bases from J, the junction contained 7 bases not matched to a gene. This CDR3 is built from 15 residues. Germline V gene lookup returns CDR1 MNHEY and CDR2 SVGEGT. This CDR3 reads CASRASGDRTGELFF. The CDR3 DNA is TGTGCCAGCAGGGCTAGCGGGGACCGAACCGGGGAGCTGTTTTTT.

In this sample, this clonotype turned up many times. This chain joins TRBV20-1 and TRBJ2-1; 7 nucleotides agree with TRBD2. CDR3 length: 14 amino acids. After removal of 3 bases from V and 3 bases from J, the junction contained 5 bases not matched to a gene. Germline CDR1 DFQATT, CDR2 SNEGSKA (reference sequence). The CDR3 here is CSARSSGIYNEQFF. DNA of the CDR3: TGCAGTGCTAGGTCCAGCGGGATCTACAATGAGCAGTTCTTC.

This clonotype appeared many times. V and J are TRBV30 and TRBJ1-1; D is ambiguous. CDR1 is GTSNPN and CDR2 is SVGIG in the germline V gene (reference sequence). This CDR3 comprises 13 residues. The V gene lost 3 bases and the J gene lost 2 bases, with 10 bases spanning the gap. The CDR3 DNA follows: TGTGCCTGGAGCTTGACCCTTAACACTGAAGCTTTCTTT. This codes for CAWSLTLNTEAFF.